Listed here are 8 T cell receptor beta chains from one sample, sequenced in a study of OX40 agonist ivuxolimab in advanced cancers. Clones were sequenced by immunoSEQ multiplex PCR, and TCRdb holds only the in-frame ones, with some missing. The table includes about 52,000 clones, around 85% detected once. The specimen was CD4+ or CD8+ T cells sorted from blood, collected in a trial of the OX40 agonist ivuxolimab. The receptors were gathered from an adult with an advanced solid tumor such as melanoma, head and neck, liver or kidney cancer.

The chain carries TRBV6-5 and TRBJ1-2; D not certain. This CDR3 has 14 residues. Trimming stripped 0 bases from V and 2 bases from J, with 7 bases between. Germline values: CDR1 MNHEY, CDR2 SVGAGI. The CDR3 DNA reads TGTGCCAGCAGTTACTCGACCGGGAACTATGGCTACACCTTC. Translation gives CASSYSTGNYGYTF.

The V and J genes are TRBV5-1 and TRBJ2-7; D remains unclear. Germline lookup yields CDR1 SGHRS and CDR2 YFSETQ. Trimming took 2 bases from V and 4 from J, leaving 19 bases between them. This CDR3 is built from 16 residues. The CDR3 reads CASSFSSYRDQYEQYF. For the CDR3, the DNA is TGCGCCAGCAGCTTTTCTTCTTACAGAGATCAATACGAGCAGTACTTC.

This clone turned up a few times. This chain uses TRBV11-3 with TRBJ1-1; a weak D match, TRBD1 (5 bases). CDR1 and CDR2 (germline): SGHNT, YENEEA. The CDR3 spans 13 residues. V lost 1 base to trimming and J lost 4 bases, with 7 bases between them. CDR3 sequence: CASSLAGGTEAFF. Written as DNA, the CDR3 is TGTGCCAGCAGCTTAGCCGGGGGCACTGAAGCTTTCTTT.

The V call is TRBV18, the J call TRBJ1-1, with 9 bases aligning to TRBD1. J lost 4 bases, V lost 4 bases, and 19 bases had no gene match. The germline gives CDR1 KGHSH, CDR2 LQKENI. The CDR3 covers 19 residues. Written as DNA, the CDR3 is TGTGCCAGCTCACGAGACTTTAAAGGGACAGGGACTGGGTTCACTGAAGCTTTCTTT. It specifies CASSRDFKGTGTGFTEAFF.

J is TRBJ1-2 and V is TRBV5-6; D is undetermined. The germline CDR1 and CDR2 sequences are SGHDT and YYEEEE. V lost 4 bases and J 4 bases, leaving 11 bases between the germline ends. The CDR3 contains 13 residues. The CDR3 spells CASSKMGSYGYTF. In nucleotides, the CDR3 is TGTGCCAGCAGCAAGATGGGATCCTATGGCTACACCTTC.

The gene calls are TRBV7-9 and TRBJ2-7; 7 bases are shared with TRBD1. Germline values: CDR1 SEHNR, CDR2 FQNEAQ (reference sequence). V lost 3 bases and J lost 4; bases outside the gene matches: 21. The CDR3 has 19 residues. CDR3 bases: TGTGCCAGCAGCTTTGGGACCCAGAACAGGGGCCCCTACCGTTACGAGCAGTACTTC. Amino acid sequence: CASSFGTQNRGPYRYEQYF.

The rearrangement links TRBV6-1 to TRBJ1-5; 8 nucleotides match TRBD1. V trimming: 6 bases; J trimming: 7 bases; junction bases outside the gene matches: 11. Germline V gene lookup returns CDR1 MNHNS and CDR2 SASEGT. This CDR3 is 15 amino acids long. The CDR3 region has the DNA TGTGCCAGCAGCCCCGGGACAGGCCCGGGACAGCCCCAGCATTTT. Residues: CASSPGTGPGQPQHF.

This chain joins TRBV5-1 and TRBJ2-7; 9 bases agree with TRBD2. V was clipped by 0 bases and J by 8 bases; unmatched bases: 9. The CDR3 has 15 residues. Per the germline V gene, CDR1 is SGHRS and CDR2 is YFSETQ. The CDR3 protein is CASSLAAGGALQQYF. Written as DNA, the CDR3 is TGCGCCAGCAGCTTGGCGGCGGGGGGGGCTCTTCAGCAGTACTTC.